Below are 10 T cell receptor beta chains sequenced from a single sample in a study of graft-versus-host responses after intestinal transplantation (dated by TCRdb to about 2021). To prepare the library, the immunoSEQ multiplex PCR assay was applied. The immuneACCESS repertoire file appears here via TCRdb, limited to in-frame rearrangements. These files lack a portion of the clones; in checked studies, under half of the deficit traces to unresolved V genes, and the cause of the others is not known. Counted in this sample were tens of thousands of clones; 90% of them appeared once. The ten largest clones represent approximately 1.3% of the sample. Interpreted using the paper, the time point label stands for: cells obtained before transplantation from donor or recipient. These TCRs' antigens remain unknown. The starting material was unstimulated CD8+ T cells sorted from spleen or lymph node cells, obtained before intestinal transplant. These receptors were obtained from a human donor who received an intestinal transplant.

This chain uses TRBV6-1 with TRBJ2-7, with 11 bases matching TRBD2. The CDR3 has 14 amino acids. The V gene's germline CDR1 is MNHNS and CDR2 SASEGT. The V and J ends lost 4 bases and 4 bases, in that order; junction bases with no gene match: 3. The DNA of the CDR3 is TGTGCCAGCAGTGGACTAGCGGGGTTATACGAGCAGTACTTC. It yields the protein CASSGLAGLYEQYF.

The chain employs TRBV7-9 and TRBJ2-1; a weak D match, TRBD2 (5 bases). Germline CDR1 is SEHNR and CDR2 is FQNEAQ (reference sequence). V gave up 5 bases and J gave up 3 bases, with 17 bases separating them. The CDR3 extends over 16 amino acids. The CDR3 region is CASSVSEGLGYNEQFF. CDR3 DNA sequence: TGTGCCAGCAGCGTCAGTGAGGGCTTGGGCTACAATGAGCAGTTCTTC.

The genes are TRBV6-5 and TRBJ1-2, with D possibly TRBD1 on 5 matching bases. Germline lookup yields CDR1 MNHEY and CDR2 SVGAGI. The CDR3 extends over 13 amino acids. Trimming removed 4 bases from V and 6 bases from J, with 12 bases in between. The CDR3: CASSSWGPNGYTF. The CDR3 DNA follows: TGTGCCAGCAGTTCTTGGGGCCCAAATGGCTACACCTTC.

This chain connects TRBV6-1 to TRBJ2-1, with D perhaps matching TRBD2 (5 bases). V was trimmed by 4 bases and J by 7 bases, leaving 11 bases between them. This CDR3 is 13 amino acids long. Germline lookup yields CDR1 MNHNS and CDR2 SASEGT. In DNA, the CDR3 is TGTGCCAGCAGTGGGGCAAAGCGGAATGAGCAGTTCTTC. Amino acid sequence: CASSGAKRNEQFF.

The rearrangement joins TRBV19 to TRBJ1-6, with 9 bases aligning to TRBD1. The junction had 1 base not matched to a gene; V was cut back by 8 bases and J by 8 bases. Germline CDR1 reads LNHDA; CDR2 reads SQIVND (reference sequence). The CDR3 has 12 amino acids. DNA for the CDR3: TGTGCCAGTGGACAGGGGCATTCACCCCTCCACTTT. This sequence encodes CASGQGHSPLHF. Full variable domain (missing parts from reference TRBV19 and TRBJ1-6): DGGITQSPKYLFRKEGQNVTLSCEQNLNHDAMYWYRQDPGQGLRLIYYSQIVNDFQKGDIAEGYSVSREKKESFPLTVTSAQKNPTAFYLCASGQGHSPLHFGNGTRLTVT.

The V gene is TRBV15, the J gene TRBJ2-1; 7 bases map to TRBD2. Trimming cost V 5 bases and J 2 bases; bases outside gene matches: 6. Germline-derived CDR1 and CDR2 are LNHNV and YYDKDF (reference sequence). CDR3 length: 15 residues. CDR3 amino acids: CATSLERGTYNEQFF. In nucleotides, the CDR3 is TGTGCCACCAGCCTCGAGCGGGGTACCTACAATGAGCAGTTCTTC.

J is TRBJ2-1 and V is TRBV19; D perhaps matches TRBD2 (7 bases). Germline CDR1 and CDR2: LNHDA and SQIVND (reference sequence). V lost 3 bases and J 9 bases, leaving 12 bases between the germline ends. The CDR3 contains 13 residues. CDR3: CASSMNGGLEQFF. For the CDR3, the DNA is TGTGCCAGTAGTATGAACGGGGGGCTTGAGCAGTTCTTC.

The chain employs TRBV5-5 and TRBJ1-1; 7 positions agree with TRBD1. J gave up 6 bases and V 1 base, and 9 bases lay outside the gene matches. CDR3 size: 15 residues. The germline V gene encodes CDR1 SGHKS and CDR2 YYEKEE (reference sequence). CDR3 sequence reads: CASSLRGPSKAEAFF. The CDR3 DNA is TGTGCCAGCAGCTTGAGGGGGCCGAGCAAAGCTGAAGCTTTCTTT.

The chain combines TRBV25-1 with TRBJ2-1; 7 bases align to TRBD2. This CDR3 is built from 16 residues. Germline trimming cut 3 bases from V and 0 bases from J; bases unmatched to any gene: 5. From germline, CDR1 is MGHDK and CDR2 SYGVNS. The CDR3 protein is CASSDQRESSYNEQFF. DNA of the CDR3: TGTGCCAGCAGTGACCAGCGGGAAAGCTCCTACAATGAGCAGTTCTTC.

The chain uses TRBV29-1 and TRBJ2-2, with D possibly TRBD2 on 7 matching bases. The CDR3 has 15 residues. Germline CDR1 and CDR2: SQVTM and ANQGSEA. Trimming cost V 3 bases and J 0 bases, with 11 bases left between them. DNA for the CDR3: TGCAGCGTTGAGTTAGGGGGGGCGAACACCGGGGAGCTGTTTTTT. Translating gives CSVELGGANTGELFF.